These 20 T cell receptor beta chains came from one sample sequenced in a study of blood T cell repertoires in COVID-19. Sequencing used immunoSEQ multiplex PCR; TCRdb keeps in-frame clones, though not all of them. The sample contains 26,000 or so clones, under 90% of which appear only once. Sequences were obtained from peripheral blood. The origin of the receptors is a human donor in a cohort sampled during active COVID-19.

This chain joins TRBV12-5 and TRBJ2-2; no clear D gene. Trimming stripped 1 base from V and 7 bases from J, with 19 bases between. This CDR3 is 17 amino acids long. Germline CDR1 LGHNT, CDR2 FRNRAP. CDR3 sequence reads: CASGLGSLGQAIGELFF. DNA for the CDR3: TGTGCTAGTGGTTTGGGGTCCTTGGGCCAGGCTATCGGGGAGCTGTTTTTT.

The chain couples TRBV19 to TRBJ2-6; tentative D call: TRBD1 (5 bases). Trimming cost V 6 bases and J 0 bases, with 15 bases left between them. The length of the CDR3 is 17 residues. In germline, CDR1 is LNHDA, CDR2 SQIVND (reference sequence). The CDR3 nucleotides are TGTGCCAGTAGAGGACAAGGCCTCTACTCTGGGGCCAACGTCCTGACTTTC. This encodes CASRGQGLYSGANVLTF.

V gene TRBV6-5 combines with J gene TRBJ1-2; TRBD1 matches 9 bases. This CDR3 comprises 14 residues. Germline loops: CDR1 MNHEY, CDR2 SVGAGI. V lost 4 bases and J lost 8; bases outside the gene matches: 8. DNA for the CDR3: TGTGCCAGCAGTTCCCTACAGGGGGCTTGGGGCTACACCTTC. Its translation is CASSSLQGAWGYTF.

The CDR3 sequence: CASSLVGGSGYTF. The CDR3 coding sequence is TGTGCCAGCAGCTTAGTTGGGGGCAGCGGCTACACCTTC. The gene calls are TRBV7-8 and TRBJ1-2, with D possibly being TRBD1 (6 bases). The V and J ends lost 1 base and 8 bases respectively, with 11 bases between them. Germline CDR1 SGHVS, CDR2 FQNEAQ. The CDR3 runs 13 residues. The full variable domain, completed using reference TRBV7-8 and TRBJ1-2, is GAGVSQSPRYKVAKRGQDVALRCDPISGHVSLFWYQQALGQGPEFLTYFQNEAQLDKSGLPSDRFFAERPEGSVSTLKIQRTQQEDSAVYLCASSLVGGSGYTFGSGTRLTVV.

The chain has TRBV7-2 and TRBJ2-6; TRBD2 matches 7 bases. This CDR3 region has 16 residues. The germline CDR1 and CDR2 sequences are SGHTA and FQGNSA. Unmatched junction bases numbered 2, after V lost 0 bases and J lost 3 bases. DNA of the CDR3: TGTGCCAGCAGCTTAGCGCCTAGCGGTGGGGCCAACGTCCTGACTTTC. Its protein product is CASSLAPSGGANVLTF. The variable domain in full, with the rest retrieved from reference TRBV7-2 and TRBJ2-6, is GAGVSQSPSNKVTEKGKDVELRCDPISGHTALYWYRQSLGQGLEFLIYFQGNSAPDKSGLPSDRFSAERTGGSVSTLTIQRTQQEDSAVYLCASSLAPSGGANVLTFGAGSRLTVL.

As DNA, the CDR3 is TGTGCCAGCAGCGGGAGGGAGCGGGGGGGCCGAAATGAGCAGTTCTTC. Translating it yields CASSGRERGGRNEQFF. This sequence joins TRBV5-4 and TRBJ2-1; 10 bases fit TRBD2. Germline CDR1 SGHNT, CDR2 YYREEE (reference sequence). V lost 4 bases to trimming and J lost 7 bases; unmatched junction nucleotides: 11. This CDR3 spans 16 amino acids.

A single count supports this clone. The chain links TRBV6-5 to TRBJ2-2; 10 nucleotides line up with TRBD1. Germline V gene data show CDR1 as MNHEY and CDR2 as SVGAGI. The CDR3 has 14 amino acids. V was pared by 11 bases and J by 2 bases, with 5 bases of the junction left unmatched. This chain's CDR3 is CAEGTGVNTGELFF. The CDR3, as DNA: TGTGCCGAAGGGACAGGGGTTAACACCGGGGAGCTGTTTTTT.

This chain connects TRBV5-1 to TRBJ1-2; 9 bases agree with TRBD1. CDR3 length: 15 residues. The trim removed 4 bases at V and 1 base at J, leaving 5 bases unmatched. CDR1 SGHRS and CDR2 YFSETQ come from the germline V gene. CDR3 region: CASSTRQGDNYGYTF. CDR3 DNA sequence: TGCGCCAGCAGCACCAGACAGGGGGATAACTATGGCTACACCTTC.

The chain joins TRBV4-1 to TRBJ2-1, with 8 positions matching TRBD1. The V gene's germline CDR1 is MGHRA and CDR2 YSYEKL. This CDR3 is built from 16 residues. J was trimmed by 4 bases and V by 3 bases; bases with no gene match: 8. For the CDR3, the DNA is TGCGCCAGCAGCCAGGGAACCGGGACAGGATACAATGAGCAGTTCTTC. The encoded protein is CASSQGTGTGYNEQFF.

The chain carries TRBV5-4 and TRBJ2-7, with D maybe TRBD2 (6 bases). Germline V gene lookup returns CDR1 SGHNT and CDR2 YYREEE (reference sequence). This CDR3 is built from 14 residues. V was trimmed by 2 bases and J by 0 bases, leaving 9 bases between them. The CDR3 bases are TGTGCCAGCAGCTTTGCGGGGCTCTCCTACGAGCAGTACTTC. Translated, it gives CASSFAGLSYEQYF.

The rearrangement links TRBV29-1 to TRBJ2-1; D is possibly TRBD2 (5 bases). The CDR3 spans 14 residues. CDR1 and CDR2 (germline): SQVTM, ANQGSEA. The V end was cut by 6 bases, the J end by 1 base, with 13 bases between. The CDR3 DNA follows: TGCAGCGTGGGAGACCGTAAGTCCTACAATGAGCAGTTCTTC. Protein sequence: CSVGDRKSYNEQFF.

This clone was seen only once. V gene TRBV11-2 combines with J gene TRBJ2-7; TRBD2 matches at 12 bases. Germline V gene data show CDR1 as SGHAT and CDR2 as FQNNGV. Losses at the gene ends were 5 bases for V and 6 bases for J; bases not matched to a gene: 5. The CDR3 extends over 14 amino acids. For the CDR3, the DNA is TGTGCCAGCAGCCCAGGACTAGCGGGAATCGAGCAGTACTTC. The encoded protein is CASSPGLAGIEQYF.

J is TRBJ2-5 and V is TRBV5-5; maybe TRBD1 (6 bases). Germline lookup yields CDR1 SGHKS and CDR2 YYEKEE (reference sequence). The CDR3 totals 14 residues. Trimming stripped 4 bases from V and 2 bases from J, with 12 bases between. The CDR3 sequence: CASSLRTVQETQYF. The CDR3 DNA reads as TGTGCCAGCAGCCTCCGGACAGTACAAGAGACCCAGTACTTC. Complete variable domain (other parts from reference TRBV5-5 and TRBJ2-5): DAGVTQSPTHLIKTRGQQVTLRCSPISGHKSVSWYQQVLGQGPQFIFQYYEKEERGRGNFPDRFSARQFPNYSSELNVNALLLGDSALYLCASSLRTVQETQYFGPGTRLLVL.

The rearrangement uses TRBV2 and TRBJ1-4, with D perhaps TRBD1 (6 bases). V was trimmed by 2 bases and J by 4 bases, leaving 14 bases between them. Germline V gene data show CDR1 as SNHLY and CDR2 as FYNNEI. The CDR3 length is 16 residues. The chain's CDR3 is CASSESGQLINEKLFF. The CDR3 DNA is TGTGCCAGCAGTGAATCCGGACAGCTAATTAATGAAAAACTGTTTTTT. Full variable domain (rest looked up from reference TRBV2 and TRBJ1-4): EPEVTQTPSHQVTQMGQEVILRCVPISNHLYFYWYRQILGQKVEFLVSFYNNEISEKSEIFDDQFSVERPDGSNFTLKIRSTKLEDSAMYFCASSESGQLINEKLFFGSGTQLSVL.

The J gene is TRBJ2-1, the V gene TRBV7-2; D is unclear. The V end was cut by 5 bases, the J end by 8 bases, with 7 bases between. Germline V gene data show CDR1 as SGHTA and CDR2 as FQGNSA. The CDR3 length is 11 residues. CDR3 DNA sequence: TGTGCCAGCAGCCCCCTACATGAGCAGTTCTTC. Translating gives CASSPLHEQFF.

The chain is built from TRBV27 and TRBJ2-2; the D gene is possibly TRBD2 (5 bases). There are 16 residues in the CDR3. V was clipped by 5 bases and J by 5 bases, with 18 bases between them. Germline V gene lookup returns CDR1 MNHEY and CDR2 SMNVEV (reference sequence). As DNA, the CDR3 is TGTGCCAGCAGTGGGTTGGGTAGACGAGGGACCGGGGAGCTGTTTTTT. Residues: CASSGLGRRGTGELFF.

V and J are TRBV5-1 and TRBJ2-1, with 11 bases lining up with TRBD2. The CDR3 is 15 amino acids. The V gene end was trimmed by 4 bases and the J gene end by 8 bases; junction bases not matched to a gene: 8. CDR1 is SGHRS, CDR2 YFSETQ, per germline. Here the CDR3 reads CASSPELAGGDEQFF. Written as DNA, the CDR3 is TGCGCCAGCAGCCCGGAGCTAGCGGGAGGCGATGAGCAGTTCTTC.

The chain has TRBV11-2 and TRBJ1-1; D perhaps matches TRBD1 (5 bases). Deletions cut 4 bases from V and 1 base from J, with 7 bases between. Germline CDR1 SGHAT, CDR2 FQNNGV. This CDR3 has 13 residues. The CDR3 loop is CASSWGENTEAFF. The CDR3 region has the DNA TGTGCCAGCAGCTGGGGGGAGAACACTGAAGCTTTCTTT.

The chain combines TRBV19 with TRBJ2-4, with 7 bases fitting TRBD1. The germline CDR1 and CDR2 sequences are LNHDA and SQIVND (reference sequence). The CDR3 is 16 amino acids. Trimming removed 3 bases from V and 1 base from J; junction bases left unmatched: 6. The chain's CDR3 is CASSMLGQEAKNIQYF. For the CDR3, the DNA is TGTGCCAGTAGTATGTTAGGACAGGAGGCCAAAAACATTCAGTACTTC.

The V and J genes are TRBV1 and TRBJ2-2; the tabulated D call, TRBD2, remains unverified against the DNA. TRBV1 is termed a pseudogene. The CDR3 runs to 17 residues. This CDR3 reads CTSSRSALAGGTGELFF. Here the CDR3 DNA reads TGCACCAGCAGCCGCTCCGCCCTAGCGGGAGGCACCGGGGAGCTGTTTTTT.